These T cell receptor beta chains were read from a single sample in a study of cytomegalovirus exposure and HLA in healthy donors. TCRdb keeps only in-frame clones here, not all; method: immunoSEQ multiplex PCR. The sample has 65,000 to 90,000 clones, around 80% seen once; the top ten hold 1.9%. The material sequenced was PBMCs. The receptors here all came from a man in his late teens or twenties in good health and CMV-seronegative. CDR3s include the opening cysteine and the closing phenylalanine or tryptophan. The D gene is left open where the match is weak. Clone size, where shown, is once, few, many, or a class for clones that have expanded.

v_gene: TRBV2
d_gene: TRBD1
abundance: .
j_gene: TRBJ1-6
CDR3nt: TGTGCCAGCAGTGAGACGTACAGGGGGCGGTCACCCCTCCACTTT
CDR3aa: CASSETYRGRSPLHF

v_gene: TRBV5-1
d_gene: TRBD2
abundance: once
j_gene: TRBJ2-5
CDR3nt: TGCGCCAGCAGCTTGGTGTTAGGAGCGGGAGAAGAGACCCAGTACTTC
CDR3aa: CASSLVLGAGEETQYF

v_gene: TRBV5-4
d_gene: TRBD1
abundance: .
j_gene: TRBJ1-6
CDR3nt: TGTGCCAGCAGCGGAAGGACGGGACAGGGTTCTATACCCCTCCACTTT
CDR3aa: CASSGRTGQGSIPLHF

v_gene: TRBV6-4
d_gene: TRBD1
abundance: .
j_gene: TRBJ2-1
CDR3nt: TGTGCCAGCAGTGACTCGCCCGGACAGGGGTCCAATGAGCAGTTCTTC
CDR3aa: CASSDSPGQGSNEQFF

v_gene: TRBV2
d_gene: .
abundance: once
j_gene: TRBJ2-1
CDR3nt: TGTGCCAGCTCTCCGGGAGCCGGCTACAATGAGCAGTTCTTC
CDR3aa: CASSPGAGYNEQFF

v_gene: TRBV6-5
d_gene: .
abundance: .
j_gene: TRBJ2-7
CDR3nt: TGTGCCAGCAGTTACTCGTCAGGCAGCTCCTACGAGCAGTACTTC
CDR3aa: CASSYSSGSSYEQYF

v_gene: TRBV5-1
d_gene: TRBD2
abundance: .
j_gene: TRBJ2-2
CDR3nt: TGCGCCAGCAGCTGGTGGACTAGCGGTAACACCGGGGAGCTGTTTTTT
CDR3aa: CASSWWTSGNTGELFF

v_gene: TRBV5-1
d_gene: .
abundance: .
j_gene: TRBJ2-7
CDR3nt: TGCGCCAGCACTCCAGGGTGGAAGTCCTACGAGCAGTACTTC
CDR3aa: CASTPGWKSYEQYF

v_gene: TRBV7-8
d_gene: .
abundance: .
j_gene: TRBJ1-2
CDR3nt: TGTGCCAGCAGCTTAGCGCGGGACTATGGCTACACCTTC
CDR3aa: CASSLARDYGYTF

v_gene: TRBV7-9
d_gene: TRBD1
abundance: .
j_gene: TRBJ1-1
CDR3nt: TGTGCCAGCAGCCCAACAGGGGGCAGTAACACTGAAGCTTTCTTT
CDR3aa: CASSPTGGSNTEAFF

v_gene: TRBV7-2
d_gene: .
abundance: .
j_gene: TRBJ1-2
CDR3nt: TGTGCCAGCAGCTTAAGTCTTAGTTTGATGAGGGTAATCACCTTC
CDR3aa: CASSLSLSLMRVITF

v_gene: TRBV28
d_gene: TRBD2
abundance: .
j_gene: TRBJ2-1
CDR3nt: TGTGCCAGCAGACCTGGGACTAGCGGGAGGGTACACAATGAGCAGTTCTTC
CDR3aa: CASRPGTSGRVHNEQFF

v_gene: TRBV5-1
d_gene: .
abundance: .
j_gene: TRBJ2-1
CDR3nt: TGCGCCAGCAGCCGTTTTGGACAGAATGAGCAGTTCTTC
CDR3aa: CASSRFGQNEQFF

v_gene: TRBV30
d_gene: .
abundance: .
j_gene: TRBJ1-2
CDR3nt: TGTGCCTGGAGACTAAATGGCTACACCTTC
CDR3aa: CAWRLNGYTF

v_gene: TRBV2
d_gene: .
abundance: .
j_gene: TRBJ1-1
CDR3nt: TGTGCCAGCAGGAGAGAAACAGGGTCGTCCGCTGAAGCTTTCTTC
CDR3aa: CASRRETGSSAEAFF

v_gene: TRBV7-6
d_gene: TRBD1
abundance: .
j_gene: TRBJ1-3
CDR3nt: TGTGCCAGCAGCTCCTGGGACAGGAGGCCCGGAAACACCATATATTTT
CDR3aa: CASSSWDRRPGNTIYF

v_gene: TRBV28
d_gene: .
abundance: .
j_gene: TRBJ2-5
CDR3nt: TGTGCCAGCAGTTTCAACGGGGTTCAAGAGACCCAGTACTTC
CDR3aa: CASSFNGVQETQYF

v_gene: TRBV7-3
d_gene: .
abundance: few
j_gene: TRBJ2-5
CDR3nt: TGTGCCAGCAGCTTAACCCCGGGAACACAAGAGACCCAGTACTTC
CDR3aa: CASSLTPGTQETQYF

v_gene: TRBV4-3
d_gene: .
abundance: once
j_gene: TRBJ2-3
CDR3nt: TGCGCCAGCAGCCCAGGCAGCCAGAGCACAGATACGCAGTATTTT
CDR3aa: CASSPGSQSTDTQYF

v_gene: TRBV18
d_gene: .
abundance: .
j_gene: TRBJ2-3
CDR3nt: TGTGCCAGCTCACCCCCGGGACACCCTTCCACAGATACGCAGTATTTT
CDR3aa: CASSPPGHPSTDTQYF

v_gene: TRBV13
d_gene: TRBD2
abundance: once
j_gene: TRBJ2-3
CDR3nt: TGTGCCAGCAGCTTCGGGGCGGGGGGCACAGATACGCAGTATTTT
CDR3aa: CASSFGAGGTDTQYF

v_gene: TRBV27
d_gene: .
abundance: .
j_gene: TRBJ2-5
CDR3nt: TGTGCCAGCAGTCCCCGCCACCGAGGCCAAGAGACCCAGTACTTC
CDR3aa: CASSPRHRGQETQYF

v_gene: TRBV27
d_gene: TRBD1
abundance: .
j_gene: TRBJ2-1
CDR3nt: TGTGCCAGCAGTCCTTACCCAGTCTCGCAGGGGGCTTTAGTCTATGAGCAGTTCTTC
CDR3aa: CASSPYPVSQGALVYEQFF

v_gene: TRBV18
d_gene: .
abundance: .
j_gene: TRBJ2-6
CDR3nt: TGTGCCAGCTCACCATCGGGTGCCAACGTCCTGACTTTC
CDR3aa: CASSPSGANVLTF

v_gene: TRBV7-9
d_gene: .
abundance: .
j_gene: TRBJ1-1
CDR3nt: TGTGCCAGCAGCTTAGACGCAGACACTGAAGCTTTCTTT
CDR3aa: CASSLDADTEAFF

v_gene: TRBV7-3
d_gene: .
abundance: .
j_gene: TRBJ2-1
CDR3nt: TGTGCCAGCAGCTTCGGCCCGGGGGTGGTACGGCAGTTCTTC
CDR3aa: CASSFGPGVVRQFF

v_gene: TRBV28
d_gene: .
abundance: .
j_gene: TRBJ2-7
CDR3nt: TGTGCCAGCAGTGAGGGAGTTAGCTACTCCTACGAGCAGTACTTC
CDR3aa: CASSEGVSYSYEQYF

v_gene: TRBV10-3
d_gene: TRBD1
abundance: .
j_gene: TRBJ1-1
CDR3nt: TGTGCCATCAGTTACGGACCCACAGGGGAGCCTGAAGCTTTCTTT
CDR3aa: CAISYGPTGEPEAFF

v_gene: TRBV7-9
d_gene: .
abundance: .
j_gene: TRBJ2-7
CDR3nt: TGTGCCAGCAGCGCGCTCTACGAGCAGTACTTC
CDR3aa: CASSALYEQYF

v_gene: TRBV19
d_gene: TRBD1
abundance: .
j_gene: TRBJ1-5
CDR3nt: TGTGCCAGCAACAGGGGCGAGGGCAATCAGCCCCAGCATTTT
CDR3aa: CASNRGEGNQPQHF

v_gene: TRBV7-8
d_gene: TRBD1
abundance: .
j_gene: TRBJ1-3
CDR3nt: TGTGCCAGCAGCTTAGAAAACCCGGGACAGGGGTATCGCGGAAGAAACACCATATATTTT
CDR3aa: CASSLENPGQGYRGRNTIYF

v_gene: TRBV7-6
d_gene: TRBD2
abundance: .
j_gene: TRBJ2-1
CDR3nt: TGTGCCAGCAGCCAAGACATAGCGGGGGGGCCAATAAATGAGCAGTTCTTC
CDR3aa: CASSQDIAGGPINEQFF

v_gene: TRBV4-3
d_gene: TRBD2
abundance: .
j_gene: TRBJ2-7
CDR3nt: TGCGCCAGCAGCCAGAGAGTCGGACTAGCGGGCGAGCAGTACTTC
CDR3aa: CASSQRVGLAGEQYF